This passage covers 19 T cell receptor beta chains from one sample sequenced in a study of Ad26.COV2.S vaccination and SARS-CoV-2 variants. Treatment described: around 19 received Ad26.COV2.S at low or high dose, single or two shots; roughly 5 received placebo; per-sample allocation not given. Sampling was performed 63 days after the first vaccine or placebo injection. Repertoires were generated with immunoSEQ multiplex PCR, while TCRdb's copy carries only in-frame clones and drops some. The table has around 340,000 clones, 75% to 90% seen once. The sample was peripheral blood, taken in a trial of Ad26.COV2.S vaccine versus placebo. Receptors originate from a person aged 18-65 years who received the Ad26.COV2.S COVID-19 vaccine or a placebo.

This chain connects TRBV4-3 to TRBJ1-4; weak D call: TRBD1 (5 bases). The germline V gene has CDR1 LGHNA and CDR2 YSLEER. The CDR3 runs to 16 residues. The ends were cut back, 1 base at V and 0 bases at J, with 9 bases in the middle. The CDR3 DNA follows: TGCGCCAGCAGCCAAGTCGGAGGGGCAACTAATGAAAAACTGTTTTTT. It translates to CASSQVGGATNEKLFF.

This chain connects TRBV6-2 or TRBV6-3 to TRBJ2-5; 8 bases align to TRBD2. V gave up 1 base and J gave up 0 bases; unmatched junction bases: 7. Germline V gene sequence: CDR1 MNHEY, CDR2 SVGEGT. The CDR3 loop spans 17 amino acids. In DNA, the CDR3 is TGTGCCAGCAGTTACTATGGCGGGGGGCGATACCAAGAGACCCAGTACTTC. The encoded protein is CASSYYGGGRYQETQYF.

The chain is built from TRBV11-2 and TRBJ2-3; D is perhaps TRBD2 (6 bases). Trimming stripped 6 bases from V and 4 bases from J, with 11 bases between. There are 13 residues in the CDR3. Germline CDR1 reads SGHAT; CDR2 reads FQNNGV. DNA for the CDR3: TGTGCCAGCAGTACGGGAGCCCCAGATACGCAGTATTTT. Protein: CASSTGAPDTQYF.

As for this clone: Within the sample, other DNA sequences also encode this same CDR3. V usage is TRBV7-2 and J usage is TRBJ2-2, with 8 bases lining up with TRBD1. V trimming: 2 bases; J trimming: 5 bases; junction bases outside the gene matches: 1. CDR1 SGHTA and CDR2 FQGNSA come from the germline V gene. This CDR3 region has 14 residues. The DNA for the CDR3 is TGTGCCAGCAGCTTACAGGGGGCTACCGGGGAGCTGTTTTTT. Protein sequence: CASSLQGATGELFF. The complete variable domain, with remaining parts taken from reference TRBV7-2 and TRBJ2-2, reads GAGVSQSPSNKVTEKGKDVELRCDPISGHTALYWYRQSLGQGLEFLIYFQGNSAPDKSGLPSDRFSAERTGGSVSTLTIQRTQQEDSAVYLCASSLQGATGELFFGEGSRLTVL.

The chain recombines TRBV5-1 with TRBJ2-3; a weak D match, TRBD2 (5 bases). The germline CDR1 and CDR2 sequences are SGHRS and YFSETQ. The CDR3 length is 15 residues. Between the trimmed V and J ends, which lost 1 base and 5 bases, there was a span of 14 bases. CDR3 sequence (DNA): TGCGCCAGCAGCTTGTCGGCGGGTCTATTAGATACGCAGTATTTT. As protein: CASSLSAGLLDTQYF.

The J gene is TRBJ1-6, the V gene TRBV3-1 (or the pseudogene TRBV3-2), with 9 bases matching TRBD1. V trimming: 3 bases; J trimming: 2 bases; junction bases outside the gene matches: 8. The CDR3 loop spans 18 amino acids. Looked up from germline, CDR1 is LGHDT and CDR2 is YNNKEL (reference sequence). CDR3 residues: CASSQVTGTGTYNSPLHF. The CDR3 bases are TGTGCCAGCAGCCAGGTCACCGGGACAGGGACCTATAATTCACCCCTCCACTTT.

The rearrangement uses TRBV28 and TRBJ1-3; D ambiguous. V gave up 8 bases and J gave up 0 bases, with 8 bases separating them. There are 13 residues in the CDR3. CDR1 is MDHEN and CDR2 is SYDVKM in the germline V gene. DNA for the CDR3: TGTGCCAGCCCTGACAACTCTGGAAACACCATATATTTT. Translated: CASPDNSGNTIYF. Full variable domain (rest looked up from reference TRBV28 and TRBJ1-3): DVKVTQSSRYLVKRTGEKVFLECVQDMDHENMFWYRQDPGLGLRLIYFSYDVKMKEKGDIPEGYSVSREKKERFSLILESASTNQTSMYLCASPDNSGNTIYFGEGSWLTVV.

The genes are TRBV6-4 and TRBJ2-3, with D hard to call. Trimming took 2 bases from V and 1 from J, leaving 10 bases between them. The CDR3 has 15 amino acids. Germline V gene lookup returns CDR1 MRHNA and CDR2 SNTAGT. The CDR3 DNA sequence: TGTGCCAGCAGTGACGGCCTGGGCGGCACAGATACGCAGTATTTT. It yields the protein CASSDGLGGTDTQYF.

The chain carries TRBV7-2 and TRBJ2-7; no clear D. The CDR3 has 14 residues. CDR1 is SGHTA, CDR2 FQGNSA, per germline. V was pared by 5 bases and J by 7 bases, with 18 bases between. The chain's CDR3 is CASSPHTVGREQYF. The CDR3 nucleotides are TGTGCCAGCAGCCCTCACACAGTCGGACGGGAGCAGTACTTC.

V usage is TRBV7-2 and J usage is TRBJ2-7; D is perhaps TRBD2 (6 bases). The CDR3 has 14 residues. With 5 bases removed from V and 7 bases from J, the gap between germline ends came to 18 bases. CDR1 is SGHTA, CDR2 FQGNSA, per germline. The DNA for the CDR3 is TGTGCCAGCAGCAATCCGGGACTGGTAGGGGAGCAGTACTTC. Its translation: CASSNPGLVGEQYF.

J is TRBJ2-2 and V is TRBV5-1; D may match TRBD1 or TRBD2 (6 bases each). The length of the CDR3 is 14 residues. The ends were cut back, 2 bases at V and 5 bases at J, with 10 bases in the middle. CDR1 and CDR2 (germline): SGHRS, YFSETQ. DNA for the CDR3: TGCGCCAGCAGCTTCCAGGGGAGGACCGGGGAGCTGTTTTTT. Protein: CASSFQGRTGELFF.

V usage is TRBV27 and J usage is TRBJ1-2; D gene ambiguous. With 2 bases removed from V and 8 bases from J, the gap between germline ends came to 15 bases. This CDR3 has 14 residues. CDR1 and CDR2 (germline): MNHEY, SMNVEV (reference sequence). This CDR3 reads CASSLKDFGEGYTF. The CDR3 DNA sequence: TGTGCCAGCAGTTTAAAGGATTTTGGGGAGGGCTACACCTTC.

This clone was counted once. The V gene is TRBV6-2 or TRBV6-3, the J gene TRBJ2-5; no firm D call. The germline CDR1 and CDR2 sequences are MNHEY and SVGEGT. This CDR3 comprises 15 residues. V was cut by 0 bases and J by 1 base, with 9 bases left in between. The CDR3 sequence: CASSYSMAGQETQYF. The CDR3 region has the DNA TGTGCCAGCAGTTACTCGATGGCAGGCCAAGAGACCCAGTACTTC.

CDR3 nucleotides: TGTGCCAGCAGTTTATCCGGGCTCGAGCAGTACTTC. The encoded protein is CASSLSGLEQYF. V usage is TRBV28 and J usage is TRBJ2-7; D uncertain. The CDR3 is 12 amino acids. Trimming left V 1 base short and J 6 bases short, with 7 bases between. Per germline, CDR1 MDHEN and CDR2 SYDVKM.

V is TRBV9 and J is TRBJ2-7; D may be TRBD2 (7 bases). From germline, CDR1 is SGDLS and CDR2 YYNGEE. V was trimmed by 3 bases and J by 12 bases, leaving 19 bases between them. The CDR3 is made up of 13 amino acids. The CDR3 loop is CASSGSKGGTTYF. The CDR3 nucleotides are TGTGCCAGCAGCGGTAGTAAGGGGGGGACGACGTACTTC.

The chain couples TRBV12-5 to TRBJ2-3, with D possibly being TRBD1 (5 bases). This CDR3 has 17 amino acids. V lost 0 bases and J lost 3, with 16 bases in between. Germline V CDR1 and CDR2: LGHNT, FRNRAP. CDR3 amino acids: CASGLVFGTGQTDTQYF. CDR3 in DNA: TGTGCTAGTGGTTTGGTATTCGGAACAGGTCAGACAGATACGCAGTATTTT.

This clone was recorded once. The J gene is TRBJ1-2, the V gene TRBV6-5; TRBD1 might be the D (6 bases). Trimming pared 0 bases from V and 6 bases from J, leaving 11 bases between. The CDR3 covers 14 residues. Germline V CDR1 and CDR2: MNHEY, SVGAGI. Here the CDR3 reads CASSYSGGRDGYTF. The CDR3 bases are TGTGCCAGCAGTTACTCGGGGGGGCGGGATGGCTACACCTTC.

The V and J genes are TRBV3-1 (or the pseudogene TRBV3-2) and TRBJ2-1; tentative D call: TRBD2 (5 bases). The ends were cut back, 2 bases at V and 0 bases at J, with 5 bases in the middle. There are 14 residues in the CDR3. The germline V gene has CDR1 LGHDT and CDR2 YNNKEL (reference sequence). The CDR3 spells CASSQRGSYNEQFF. In DNA, the CDR3 is TGTGCCAGCAGCCAACGGGGCTCCTACAATGAGCAGTTCTTC.

This sequence joins TRBV6-2 or TRBV6-3 and TRBJ2-2; a weak D match, TRBD1 (6 bases). The CDR3 has 17 residues. Germline lookup yields CDR1 MNHEY and CDR2 SVGEGT. Trimming took off 2 bases at V and 1 base at J, with 14 bases between the two ends. CDR3 sequence (DNA): TGTGCCAGCAGTTACACCCTCGGGACACAGAACACCGGGGAGCTGTTTTTT. Amino acid sequence: CASSYTLGTQNTGELFF.